Listed below are T cell receptor beta chains from one sample, sequenced in a study of cytomegalovirus exposure and HLA in healthy donors. TCRdb keeps only in-frame clones here, not all; method: immunoSEQ multiplex PCR. The sample has 120,000 or so clones; around 78% are singletons. The sample consisted of PBMCs. The source is a middle-aged woman in good health and CMV-seronegative. The CDR3 runs from the conserved cysteine through the conserved F or W. Clone size, where shown, is once, few, many, or a class for clones that have expanded.

size,V,CDR3
-,TRBV5-5,CASSWTSSDEQFF
-,TRBV18,CASSRGGNNQPQHF
-,TRBV28,CASTLDRVNQPQHF
-,TRBV7-2,CASSLEVGLGSNEQYF
-,TRBV9,CASSVDSNYGYTF
-,TRBV10-2,CASSDSGAEQYF
-,TRBV28,CAHGQGAAGANGLTF
-,TRBV6-5,CASSPYTGNTGELFF
-,TRBV28,CASISIGAPDSYEQYF
-,TRBV28,CASSRLAGSFEQYF
-,TRBV4-3,CASSQELAGTATSYEQYF
-,TRBV7-2,CASSSVRETQYF
-,TRBV7-2,CASSLTGADTIYF
once,TRBV5-4,CASSLGAGATNEKLFF
-,TRBV28,CASSLSGYSNQPQHF
-,TRBV4-1,CASSPHRRSYEQYF
-,TRBV6-5,CASSYATGAYGYTF
-,TRBV28,CASSLFSSSYEQYF
-,TRBV7-9,CASSPTSEIYNEQFF
few,TRBV4-1,CASSQGRAGDGTQYF
-,TRBV7-8,CASSLRPLLAGESEQFF
-,TRBV7-2,CASSLDGNSYEQYF
-,TRBV7-8,CASRTTGLSTDTQYF
-,TRBV7-9,CASSFRRDTEAFF
-,TRBV18,CASSPRSGSQETQYF
few,TRBV19,CASRIQGAVTEAFF
-,TRBV27,CASSWGVDQPQHF
-,TRBV5-1,CASRALGDGELFF
-,TRBV28,CASSLGQGLYEQYF
-,TRBV15,CATSKGQGRTMNTEAFF
-,TRBV18,CASSPPSKTTSLLDTQYF
-,TRBV7-6,CASSSGQGGQAFF
-,TRBV20-1,CSAIGESTQYF
-,TRBV5-1,CASSSGESYNEQFF
-,TRBV21-1,CASSKAPGQGASLRNTGELFF
-,TRBV4-1,CASSHTEVSGRAYGKETQYF
few,TRBV11-2,CASSPGLVDQFF
-,TRBV4-3,CASSQGAGTQGEGKQFF
once,TRBV27,CASSPTGYEQYF
-,TRBV19,CASSMGLLGYTF
-,TRBV7-2,CASSLRDRGRNEQFF
-,TRBV7-9,CASIPQGGGNEKLFF
-,TRBV19,CASSTHRTLNEKLFF
few,TRBV10-3,CAISVDRVNTEAFF
-,TRBV7-2,CASSLTFRLRGNTEAFF
-,TRBV9,CASSPERTGELFF
few,TRBV27,CASTETGWGNQPQHF
-,TRBV7-2,CASSSVGGGNTIYF
-,TRBV28,CATVDRVNIQYF
once,TRBV4-2,CASSRTGQGVEKLFF
-,TRBV7-9,CASSLGTQGTEAFF
-,TRBV6-1,CASSMAGQSNAFF
-,TRBV18,CASSPLLAGAQETQYF
-,TRBV15,CATSRDLVSGTDTQYF